This entry is about one TCR beta chain. The record originates from a study of blood T cells in healthy people across ages. It was with a sample-barcoded 5' primer and a J-beta primer mix that a second PCR of about 7 to 12 cycles was run. TCRdb passed the 5' RACE reads through MiXCR, listing each CDR3 protein once. The sample holds roughly 2 million distinct CDR3 sequences, roughly 52% seen once. Germline CDR1 and CDR2: DFQATT and SNEGSKA (reference sequence). V lost 6 bases to trimming and J lost 2 bases, with 15 bases between them. This CDR3 region has 14 residues. Sequences were obtained from blood. This clonotype was sampled from a woman aged 40 to 55 in good health. The chain carries TRBV20-1 and TRBJ2-3; D possibly corresponds to TRBD1 (6 bases). CDR3 in amino acids: CSARTDGNTDTQYF. For the CDR3, the DNA is TGCAGTGCCCGGACAGACGGGAACACAGATACGCAGTATTTT.